A single sample is the source of the 17 T cell receptor beta chains below, sequenced in a study of Ad26.COV2.S vaccination and SARS-CoV-2 variants. Treatment: around 19 received Ad26.COV2.S at low or high dose, single or two shots; several received placebo; per-sample allocation not given. All samples were drawn on day 63, counting from the first vaccine or placebo injection. Some clones are missing from TCRdb's copy, which holds only in-frame ones; the method was immunoSEQ multiplex PCR. The sample consists of about 400,000 clones, around nine tenths of them appearing once. The input for sequencing was peripheral blood, taken in a trial of Ad26.COV2.S vaccine versus placebo. The receptors were gathered from a person between 18 and 65 years old who received the Ad26.COV2.S COVID-19 vaccine or a placebo.

A single count supports this clone. The rearrangement joins TRBV14 to TRBJ2-3; D unresolved. The germline V and J ends were trimmed by 4 bases and 3 bases, with 17 bases remaining between them. This CDR3 spans 16 amino acids. Germline CDR1 is SGHDN and CDR2 is FVKESK. CDR3 protein: CASSPRWLSLTDTQYF. The DNA of the CDR3 is TGTGCCAGCAGCCCCCGCTGGCTTTCCTTGACAGATACGCAGTATTTT. Full variable domain (missing parts from reference TRBV14 and TRBJ2-3): EAGVTQFPSHSVIEKGQTVTLRCDPISGHDNLYWYRRVMGKEIKFLLHFVKESKQDESGMPNNRFLAERTGGTYSTLKVQPAELEDSGVYFCASSPRWLSLTDTQYFGPGTRLTVL.

The rearrangement joins TRBV27 to TRBJ2-7, with a possible D match to TRBD1 (6 bases). V dropped 3 bases and J dropped 5 bases, with 11 bases sitting between them. CDR1 MNHEY and CDR2 SMNVEV come from the germline V gene (reference sequence). The CDR3 loop spans 13 amino acids. Here the CDR3 reads CASSLQGPDEQYF. Here the CDR3 DNA reads TGTGCCAGCAGTTTGCAGGGGCCCGACGAGCAGTACTTC.

This clone was seen a single time. The chain combines TRBV30 with TRBJ1-3, with D unresolved. There are 14 residues in the CDR3. Germline V CDR1 and CDR2: GTSNPN, SVGIG (reference sequence). Deletions cut 4 bases from V and 3 bases from J, with 13 bases between. CDR3 nucleotide sequence: TGTGCCTGGACCCGTGCAGAAGATGGAAACACCATATATTTT. Amino acids: CAWTRAEDGNTIYF.

The chain is built from TRBV9 and TRBJ1-6, with a possible D match to TRBD1 (5 bases). The CDR3 runs 14 residues. The germline V gene has CDR1 SGDLS and CDR2 YYNGEE. The V and J ends lost 3 bases and 5 bases respectively, with 9 bases between them. The CDR3 DNA sequence: TGTGCCAGCAGCGAGACAGACCATAATTCACCCCTCCACTTT. Its translation: CASSETDHNSPLHF.

The chain recombines TRBV11-2 with TRBJ2-7; no clear D gene. The CDR3 has 14 amino acids. Trimming took off 0 bases at V and 5 bases at J, with 11 bases between the two ends. CDR1 and CDR2 (germline): SGHAT, FQNNGV. CDR3 sequence reads: CASSLEQEGNEQYF. CDR3 bases: TGTGCCAGCAGCTTAGAACAAGAAGGCAACGAGCAGTACTTC. Together with reference TRBV11-2 and TRBJ2-7, the CDR3 gives the full variable domain: EAGVAQSPRYKIIEKRQSVAFWCNPISGHATLYWYQQILGQGPKLLIQFQNNGVVDDSQLPKDRFSAERLKGVDSTLKIQPAKLEDSAVYLCASSLEQEGNEQYFGPGTRLTVT.

A word on this clone: Additional DNA sequences in this sample encode the identical CDR3. This chain links TRBV10-3 with TRBJ2-1, with 13 nucleotides matching TRBD2. The junction had 3 bases not matched to a gene; V was cut back by 10 bases and J by 6 bases. The CDR3 spans 13 residues. Germline loops: CDR1 ENHRY, CDR2 SYGVKD. The CDR3: CASTSGGANEQFF. DNA of the CDR3: TGTGCCAGCACTAGCGGGGGGGCCAATGAGCAGTTCTTC.

V is TRBV18 and J is TRBJ2-1, with a possible D match to TRBD2 (6 bases). V lost 3 bases and J 9 bases, leaving 18 bases between the germline ends. From germline, CDR1 is KGHSH and CDR2 LQKENI. The CDR3 loop spans 15 amino acids. CDR3 residues: CASSPGTTAGSEQFF. The CDR3 nucleotides read TGTGCCAGCTCACCGGGTACGACCGCCGGGAGTGAGCAGTTCTTC.

The chain couples TRBV7-8 to TRBJ2-7, with D maybe TRBD1 (6 bases). With 4 bases removed from V and 6 bases from J, the gap between germline ends came to 16 bases. Germline CDR1 and CDR2: SGHVS and FQNEAQ. CDR3 length equals 14 residues. The CDR3 protein is CASSSRRDRSEQYF. The CDR3 DNA reads TGTGCCAGCAGCTCGAGACGTGACAGGTCCGAGCAGTACTTC. Using reference TRBV7-8 and TRBJ2-7 for the parts outside the CDR3, the full variable domain is GAGVSQSPRYKVAKRGQDVALRCDPISGHVSLFWYQQALGQGPEFLTYFQNEAQLDKSGLPSDRFFAERPEGSVSTLKIQRTQQEDSAVYLCASSSRRDRSEQYFGPGTRLTVT.

The chain links TRBV11-2 to TRBJ1-6; D remains ambiguous. V was trimmed by 1 base and J by 8 bases, leaving 12 bases between them. CDR1 and CDR2 (germline): SGHAT, FQNNGV. The CDR3 covers 15 residues. CDR3 residues: CASSLVQKNDSPLHF. DNA of the CDR3: TGTGCCAGCAGCTTAGTACAAAAGAACGATTCACCCCTCCACTTT.

CDR3 region: CASSSGQGAHEQYF. The CDR3 bases are TGTGCCAGCAGCTCGGGACAGGGAGCCCACGAGCAGTACTTC. This chain joins TRBV7-6 and TRBJ2-7; 9 nucleotides line up with TRBD1. The CDR3 has 14 residues. From germline, CDR1 is SGHVS and CDR2 FNYEAQ. V was pared by 4 bases and J by 5 bases, with 6 bases of the junction left unmatched.

The V call is TRBV6-4, the J call TRBJ2-5, with D uncertain. Germline CDR1 MRHNA, CDR2 SNTAGT. The germline V and J ends were trimmed by 5 bases and 2 bases, with 9 bases remaining between them. The CDR3 totals 13 residues. The CDR3 DNA follows: TGTGCCAGCAGTCAGAACCATCAAGAGACCCAGTACTTC. Amino acid sequence: CASSQNHQETQYF.

The V gene is TRBV5-1, the J gene TRBJ2-2; perhaps TRBD2 as D (5 bases). V was clipped by 2 bases and J by 6 bases, with 8 bases between them. Germline loops: CDR1 SGHRS, CDR2 YFSETQ. The length of the CDR3 is 13 residues. CDR3 loop: CASSFGVSGELFF. In nucleotides, the CDR3 is TGCGCCAGCAGCTTCGGGGTTTCCGGGGAGCTGTTTTTT.

This rearrangement joins TRBV11-2 to TRBJ2-3; D might be TRBD1 or TRBD2, each matching 5 bases. The CDR3 has 14 amino acids. Germline V lookup: CDR1 SGHAT, CDR2 FQNNGV. The V and J ends lost 6 bases and 2 bases respectively, with 12 bases between them. The CDR3 region has the DNA TGTGCCAGCAGTCCGGGACCCACCACAGATACGCAGTATTTT. Translating gives CASSPGPTTDTQYF. The complete variable domain, with remaining parts taken from reference TRBV11-2 and TRBJ2-3, reads EAGVAQSPRYKIIEKRQSVAFWCNPISGHATLYWYQQILGQGPKLLIQFQNNGVVDDSQLPKDRFSAERLKGVDSTLKIQPAKLEDSAVYLCASSPGPTTDTQYFGPGTRLTVL.

This sequence joins TRBV7-2 and TRBJ1-6, with TRBD1 identical over 7 bases. J lost 4 bases, V lost 5 bases, and 5 bases had no gene match. This CDR3 comprises 15 residues. Germline V gives CDR1 SGHTA, CDR2 FQGNSA. The CDR3 here is CASSPPQGYNSPLHF. The CDR3 DNA is TGTGCCAGCAGCCCCCCACAGGGGTATAATTCACCCCTCCACTTT.

The CDR3 region has the DNA TGTGCCATTCGAGATAACACTGAAGCTTTCTTT. As protein: CAIRDNTEAFF. J is TRBJ1-1 and V is TRBV7-9; D uncertain. CDR3 length: 11 amino acids. Deletions cut 10 bases from V and 2 bases from J, with 8 bases between. Germline assignment: CDR1 SEHNR and CDR2 FQNEAQ (reference sequence).

V gene TRBV16 combines with J gene TRBJ2-1, with TRBD1 as a possible D gene (5 bases). The V end was cut by 1 base, the J end by 9 bases, with 16 bases between. Germline values: CDR1 KGHSY, CDR2 FQNENV. The CDR3 spans 15 residues. The CDR3 reads CASSQLPGMKGEQFF. The CDR3 nucleotides are TGTGCCAGCAGCCAATTGCCAGGGATGAAAGGTGAGCAGTTCTTC.

The chain has TRBV21-1 and TRBJ2-5; the table assigns TRBD2, which was not confirmed against the DNA. TRBV21-1 is a documented pseudogene. This CDR3 contains 16 residues. CDR3 in amino acids: CASSKSSGGAQETQYF. CDR3 nucleotide sequence: TGTGCCAGCAGCAAATCTAGCGGGGGGGCACAAGAGACCCAGTACTTC.